This T cell receptor (beta chain) was recovered during a study of blood T cell repertoires in COVID-19. Study in general: Spain, Italy and the United States supplied samples that represented acute and convalescent COVID-19. Sources were T cells, B-cell-depleted T cells, or PBMCs; the material itself was cDNA or gDNA.

Only in-frame clones appear in the TCRdb table, and some are missing; sequencing was by immunoSEQ multiplex PCR. The data show 160,000 or so clones, with around 77% seen just once and around 7% held by the top ten. Deletions cut 6 bases from V and 2 bases from J, with 13 bases between. The CDR3 is made up of 14 amino acids. CDR1 MNHEY and CDR2 SVGAGI come from the germline V gene. Sequencing was carried out using peripheral blood. V usage is TRBV6-5 and J usage is TRBJ1-2; TRBD1 might be the D (6 bases). The sequence was obtained from a man between 65 and 85 years old with active or convalescent COVID-19. CDR3 sequence: CASSVLQGNYGYTF. The CDR3, as DNA: TGTGCCAGCAGCGTTCTTCAGGGGAACTATGGCTACACCTTC.